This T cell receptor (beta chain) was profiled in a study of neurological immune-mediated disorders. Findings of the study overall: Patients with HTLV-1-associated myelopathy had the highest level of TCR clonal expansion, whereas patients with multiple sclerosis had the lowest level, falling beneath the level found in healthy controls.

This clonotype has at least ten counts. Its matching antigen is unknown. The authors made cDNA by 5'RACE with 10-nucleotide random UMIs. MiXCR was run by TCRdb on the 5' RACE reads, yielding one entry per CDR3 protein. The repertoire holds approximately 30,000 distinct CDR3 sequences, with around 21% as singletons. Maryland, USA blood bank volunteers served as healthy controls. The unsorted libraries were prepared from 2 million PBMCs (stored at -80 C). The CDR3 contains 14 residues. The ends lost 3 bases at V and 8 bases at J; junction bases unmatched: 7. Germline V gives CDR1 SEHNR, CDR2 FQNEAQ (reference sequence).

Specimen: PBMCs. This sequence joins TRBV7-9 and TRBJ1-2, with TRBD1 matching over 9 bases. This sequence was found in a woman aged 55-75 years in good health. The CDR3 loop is CASSLGQGVLGYTF. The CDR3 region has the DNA TGTGCCAGCAGCTTGGGACAGGGTGTATTGGGCTACACCTTC.